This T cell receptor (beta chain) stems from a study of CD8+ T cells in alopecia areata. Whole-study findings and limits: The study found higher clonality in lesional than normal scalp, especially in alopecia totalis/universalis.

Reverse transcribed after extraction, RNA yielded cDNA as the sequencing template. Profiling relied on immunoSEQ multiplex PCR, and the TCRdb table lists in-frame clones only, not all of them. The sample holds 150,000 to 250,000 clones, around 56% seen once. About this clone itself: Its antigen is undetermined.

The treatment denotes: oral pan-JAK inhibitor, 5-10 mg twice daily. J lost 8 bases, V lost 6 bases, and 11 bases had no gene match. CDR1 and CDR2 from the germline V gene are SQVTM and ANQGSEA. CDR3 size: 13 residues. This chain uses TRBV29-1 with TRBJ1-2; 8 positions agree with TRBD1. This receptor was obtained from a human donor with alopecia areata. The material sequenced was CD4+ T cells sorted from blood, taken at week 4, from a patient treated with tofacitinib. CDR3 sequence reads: CSVAAGGRLGYTF. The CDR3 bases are TGCAGCGTCGCGGCAGGGGGCCGATTAGGCTACACCTTC.